This T cell receptor (beta chain) was found in a study of vaccination and CD4 T cells after COVID-19. Study as a whole: Collection of post-COVID samples occurred a median 101 days after diagnosis, spanning a range of 35 to 161.

TCRdb independently ran MiXCR on the PCR reads; one entry per CDR3 protein. The sample consists of tens of thousands of distinct CDR3 sequences, approximately 49% of them appearing once. The CDR3 is 15 amino acids. V lost 8 bases to trimming and J lost 2 bases; unmatched junction nucleotides: 9. Germline CDR1 is SGHTA and CDR2 is FQGNSA. The sample holds a few counts of this clonotype. Time point specified: late sampling 161 to 241 days after vaccination in a few convalescent patients. The TCR originated in a human donor who had recovered from COVID-19. This sequence joins TRBV7-2 and TRBJ2-1; the match to TRBD2 covers 7 bases. Sequenced here: CD4+ T cells from blood, sampled about 7 months after SARS-CoV-2 vaccination. For the CDR3, the DNA is TGTGCCAGCCGACCTATGCGGGAGCCCTACAATGAGCAGTTCTTC. Protein sequence: CASRPMREPYNEQFF.